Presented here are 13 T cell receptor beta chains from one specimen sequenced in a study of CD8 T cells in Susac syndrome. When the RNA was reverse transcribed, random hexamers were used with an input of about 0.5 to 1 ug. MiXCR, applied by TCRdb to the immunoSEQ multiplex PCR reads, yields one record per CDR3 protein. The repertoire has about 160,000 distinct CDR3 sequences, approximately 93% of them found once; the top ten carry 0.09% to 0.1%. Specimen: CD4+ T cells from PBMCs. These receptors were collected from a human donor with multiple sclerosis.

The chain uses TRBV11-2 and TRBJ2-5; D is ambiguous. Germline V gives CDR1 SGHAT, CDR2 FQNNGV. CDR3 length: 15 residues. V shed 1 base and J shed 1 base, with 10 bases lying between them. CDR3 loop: CASSLGFVSQETQYF. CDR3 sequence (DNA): TGTGCCAGCAGCTTAGGTTTTGTCAGCCAAGAGACCCAGTACTTC.

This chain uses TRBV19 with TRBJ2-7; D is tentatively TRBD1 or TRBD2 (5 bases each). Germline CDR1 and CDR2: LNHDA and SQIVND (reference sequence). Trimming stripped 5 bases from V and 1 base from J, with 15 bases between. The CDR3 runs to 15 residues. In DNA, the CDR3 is TGTGCCAGTAGTCGCTACTTCGGGGCGTCCTACGAGCAGTACTTC. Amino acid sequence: CASSRYFGASYEQYF.

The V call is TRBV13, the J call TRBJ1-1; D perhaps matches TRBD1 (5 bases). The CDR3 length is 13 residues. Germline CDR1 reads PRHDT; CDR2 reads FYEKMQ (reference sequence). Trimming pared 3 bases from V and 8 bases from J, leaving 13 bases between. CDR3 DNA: TGTGCCAGCAGCTTGTGGGACCGAGAAGAAGCTTTCTTT. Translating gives CASSLWDREEAFF.

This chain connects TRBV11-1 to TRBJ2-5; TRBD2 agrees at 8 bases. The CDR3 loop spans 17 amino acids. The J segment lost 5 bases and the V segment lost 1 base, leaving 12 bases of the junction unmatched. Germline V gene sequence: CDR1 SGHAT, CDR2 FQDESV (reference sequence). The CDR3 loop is CASSLVLSGKLGETQYF. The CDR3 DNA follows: TGTGCCAGCAGCTTAGTCCTTAGCGGGAAATTGGGGGAGACCCAGTACTTC.

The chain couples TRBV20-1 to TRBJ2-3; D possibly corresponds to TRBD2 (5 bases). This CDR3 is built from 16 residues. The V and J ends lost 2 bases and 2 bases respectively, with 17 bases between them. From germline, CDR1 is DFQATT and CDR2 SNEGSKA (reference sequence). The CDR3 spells CSARSPRTGATDTQYF. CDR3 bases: TGCAGTGCTAGATCCCCGAGGACTGGCGCCACAGATACGCAGTATTTT.

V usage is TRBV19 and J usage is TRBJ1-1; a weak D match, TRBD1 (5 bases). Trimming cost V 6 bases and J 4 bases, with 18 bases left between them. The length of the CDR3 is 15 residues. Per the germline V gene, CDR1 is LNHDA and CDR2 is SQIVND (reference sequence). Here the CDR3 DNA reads TGTGCCAGTAGGCCGGACCAGGGTCTTGGCACTGAAGCTTTCTTT. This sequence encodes CASRPDQGLGTEAFF.

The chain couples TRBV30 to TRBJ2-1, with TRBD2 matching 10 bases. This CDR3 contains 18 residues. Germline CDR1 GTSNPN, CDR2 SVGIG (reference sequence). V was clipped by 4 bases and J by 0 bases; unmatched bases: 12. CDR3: CAWKGASGSPFSYNEQFF. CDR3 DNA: TGTGCCTGGAAGGGGGCTAGCGGGAGTCCTTTCTCCTACAATGAGCAGTTCTTC.

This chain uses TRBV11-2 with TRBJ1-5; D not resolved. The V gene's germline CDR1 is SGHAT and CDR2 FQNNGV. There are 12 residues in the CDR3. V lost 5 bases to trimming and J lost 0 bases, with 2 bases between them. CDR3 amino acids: CASSASNQPQHF. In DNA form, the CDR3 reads TGTGCCAGCAGCGCTAGCAATCAGCCCCAGCATTTT.

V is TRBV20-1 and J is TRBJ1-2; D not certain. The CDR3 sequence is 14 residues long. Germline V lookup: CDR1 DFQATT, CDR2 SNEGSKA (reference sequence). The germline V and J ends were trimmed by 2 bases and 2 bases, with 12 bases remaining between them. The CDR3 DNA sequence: TGCAGTGCTAGATCCCTCGGGATGAACTATGGCTACACCTTC. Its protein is CSARSLGMNYGYTF.

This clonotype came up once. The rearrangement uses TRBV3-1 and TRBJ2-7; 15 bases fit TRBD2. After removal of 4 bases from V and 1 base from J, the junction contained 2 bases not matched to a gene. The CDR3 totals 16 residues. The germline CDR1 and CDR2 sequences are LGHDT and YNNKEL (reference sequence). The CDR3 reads CASSPGLAGGSYEQYF. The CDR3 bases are TGTGCCAGCAGCCCCGGACTAGCGGGGGGGTCCTACGAGCAGTACTTC.

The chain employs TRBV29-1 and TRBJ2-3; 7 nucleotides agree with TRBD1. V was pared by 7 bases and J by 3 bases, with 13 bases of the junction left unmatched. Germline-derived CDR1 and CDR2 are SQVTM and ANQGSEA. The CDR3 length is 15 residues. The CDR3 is CSGSVGQSETDTQYF. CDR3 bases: TGCAGCGGCTCCGTGGGACAGAGTGAAACAGATACGCAGTATTTT.

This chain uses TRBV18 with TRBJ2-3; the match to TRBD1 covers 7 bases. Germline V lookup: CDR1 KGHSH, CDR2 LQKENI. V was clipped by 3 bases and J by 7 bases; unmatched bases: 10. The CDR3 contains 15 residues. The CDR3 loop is CASSPGTESMNTQYF. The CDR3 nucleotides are TGTGCCAGCTCACCTGGGACAGAGTCCATGAATACGCAGTATTTT.

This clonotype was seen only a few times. CDR3 in amino acids: CASSRRDRSTDTQYF. The CDR3 bases are TGTGCCAGCAGTCGACGGGACAGAAGCACAGATACGCAGTATTTT. The chain recombines TRBV27 with TRBJ2-3; TRBD1 aligns across 7 bases. V dropped 5 bases and J dropped 0; count of bases not matched to a gene: 5. Germline CDR1 and CDR2: MNHEY and SMNVEV (reference sequence). The CDR3 is made up of 15 amino acids.